The 18 T cell receptor beta chains below were found in one sample sequenced in a study of blood T cell repertoires in COVID-19. Sequencing used immunoSEQ multiplex PCR; TCRdb keeps in-frame clones, though not all of them. Of 40,000 or so clones in the sample, roughly 81% were seen once. Sequencing was done on a sample of peripheral blood. The receptors come from a human donor in a cohort sampled during active COVID-19.

The chain combines TRBV10-1 with TRBJ2-3; TRBD2 might be the D (5 bases). Germline values: CDR1 WNHNN, CDR2 SYGVQD (reference sequence). V was pared by 2 bases and J by 4 bases, with 10 bases between. The CDR3 runs 14 residues. This chain's CDR3 is CASSETNGADTQYF. The CDR3 nucleotides read TGCGCCAGCAGTGAGACTAACGGGGCAGATACGCAGTATTTT.

The V call is TRBV29-1, the J call TRBJ2-5; 7 nucleotides line up with TRBD1. J was trimmed by 5 bases and V by 2 bases; bases with no gene match: 5. The CDR3 runs 13 residues. The germline V gene encodes CDR1 SQVTM and CDR2 ANQGSEA. The CDR3 region is CSVERGRGETQYF. The DNA of the CDR3 is TGCAGCGTTGAAAGGGGGCGAGGGGAGACCCAGTACTTC.

The chain combines TRBV6-5 with TRBJ2-7, with 8 bases identical to TRBD2. V lost 11 bases to trimming and J lost 4 bases; unmatched junction nucleotides: 10. The germline V gene encodes CDR1 MNHEY and CDR2 SVGAGI. The CDR3 covers 13 residues. This chain's CDR3 is CAGRAGASYEQYF. CDR3 sequence (DNA): TGTGCCGGACGAGCGGGGGCGAGTTACGAGCAGTACTTC.

The chain carries TRBV3-1 (or the pseudogene TRBV3-2) and TRBJ2-3; D is uncertain. V was clipped by 0 bases and J by 1 base, with 14 bases between them. Germline assignment: CDR1 LGHDT and CDR2 YNNKEL (reference sequence). This CDR3 spans 17 amino acids. CDR3 sequence reads: CASSQDAGGYGTDTQYF. The CDR3 coding sequence is TGTGCCAGCAGCCAAGATGCTGGCGGTTACGGCACAGATACGCAGTATTTT.

The J gene is TRBJ2-3, the V gene TRBV5-8; 7 bases align to TRBD2. V shed 1 base and J 0 bases; nucleotides not matched to a gene: 5. Germline V gene sequence: CDR1 SGHTS, CDR2 YDEGEE. This CDR3 is 16 amino acids long. CDR3 sequence: CASSLRSGLSTDTQYF. For the CDR3, the DNA is TGTGCCAGCAGCTTGCGTAGCGGGCTAAGCACAGATACGCAGTATTTT. Combining the CDR3 with reference TRBV5-8 and TRBJ2-3 gives the whole variable domain EAGVTQSPTHLIKTRGQQATLRCSPISGHTSVYWYQQALGLGLQFLLWYDEGEERNRGNFPPRFSGRQFPNYSSELNVNALELEDSALYLCASSLRSGLSTDTQYFGPGTRLTVL.

This clone appeared a single time. The J gene is TRBJ1-5, the V gene TRBV3-1 (or the pseudogene TRBV3-2); 10 positions match TRBD1. Germline CDR1 and CDR2: LGHDT and YNNKEL (reference sequence). V was pared by 4 bases and J by 9 bases, with 6 bases of the junction left unmatched. This CDR3 spans 14 amino acids. CDR3: CASSPGQGGGPQHF. CDR3 bases: TGTGCCAGCAGCCCAGGACAGGGGGGAGGGCCCCAGCATTTT.

This clone was recorded only once. V usage is TRBV3-1 (or the pseudogene TRBV3-2) and J usage is TRBJ2-3; 7 bases are shared with TRBD2. CDR3 length: 14 amino acids. J was trimmed by 2 bases and V by 4 bases; bases with no gene match: 3. Germline CDR1 LGHDT, CDR2 YNNKEL (reference sequence). Here the CDR3 reads CASSLGLVTDTQYF. The DNA for the CDR3 is TGTGCCAGCAGCCTCGGACTAGTCACAGATACGCAGTATTTT.

The chain recombines TRBV7-6 with TRBJ2-6; D gene uncertain. In germline, CDR1 is SGHVS, CDR2 FNYEAQ. V was pared by 5 bases and J by 4 bases, with 15 bases between. The CDR3 has 16 amino acids. This CDR3 reads CASSLVASAGANVLTF. The CDR3 DNA reads TGTGCCAGCAGCCTCGTAGCTTCGGCCGGGGCCAACGTCCTGACTTTC.

Here the CDR3 DNA reads TGTGCCAGCAGCTTGAGCGGGGGCCTCACAGATACGCAGTATTTT. Its translation is CASSLSGGLTDTQYF. This chain joins TRBV5-4 and TRBJ2-3, with 8 bases aligning to TRBD2. J gave up 2 bases and V 1 base, and 3 bases lay outside the gene matches. The CDR3 extends over 15 amino acids. CDR1 and CDR2 from the germline V gene are SGHNT and YYREEE (reference sequence).

This chain connects TRBV5-1 to TRBJ2-4; perhaps TRBD2 as D (5 bases). The CDR3 totals 15 residues. The germline CDR1 and CDR2 sequences are SGHRS and YFSETQ. Trimming removed 0 bases from V and 1 base from J, with 8 bases in between. CDR3 in amino acids: CASSLDTGAKNIQYF. CDR3 nucleotides: TGCGCCAGCAGCTTGGACACGGGGGCCAAAAACATTCAGTACTTC. Drawing the rest from reference TRBV5-1 and TRBJ2-4, the complete variable domain is KAGVTQTPRYLIKTRGQQVTLSCSPISGHRSVSWYQQTPGQGLQFLFEYFSETQRNKGNFPGRFSGRQFSNSRSEMNVSTLELGDSALYLCASSLDTGAKNIQYFGAGTRLSVL.

The genes are TRBV20-1 and TRBJ2-7; TRBD2 might be the D (7 bases). This CDR3 contains 14 residues. Germline values: CDR1 DFQATT, CDR2 SNEGSKA (reference sequence). V gave up 3 bases and J gave up 2 bases, with 14 bases separating them. The CDR3 nucleotides read TGCAGTGCTAGTAGGGGGGGGTTCCCCTACGAGCAGTACTTC. Its protein is CSASRGGFPYEQYF.

V usage is TRBV11-2 and J usage is TRBJ2-2, with 9 bases identical to TRBD1. The CDR3 extends over 15 amino acids. The V gene's germline CDR1 is SGHAT and CDR2 FQNNGV. The J segment lost 7 bases and the V segment lost 5 bases, leaving 8 bases of the junction unmatched. The CDR3: CASSQRGTGNGELFF. The CDR3 nucleotides read TGTGCCAGCAGCCAAAGGGGGACAGGGAACGGGGAGCTGTTTTTT.

The rearrangement links TRBV18 to TRBJ1-5; a weak D match, TRBD1 (5 bases). Trimming removed 3 bases at V and 4 bases at J, with 10 bases between. The CDR3 contains 14 residues. Germline lookup yields CDR1 KGHSH and CDR2 LQKENI. The CDR3 sequence is CASSPGQGNQPQHF. In DNA form, the CDR3 reads TGTGCCAGCTCACCCGGGCAGGGTAATCAGCCCCAGCATTTT.

The CDR3 sequence is CASRGTILRGNYEQYF. Here the CDR3 DNA reads TGTGCCAGCCGAGGGACAATACTCAGGGGCAACTACGAGCAGTACTTC. The chain carries TRBV5-5 and TRBJ2-7; a possible D gene is TRBD1 (6 bases). Germline values: CDR1 SGHKS, CDR2 YYEKEE (reference sequence). V lost 7 bases and J lost 3, with 23 bases in between. The CDR3 totals 16 residues.

The CDR3 protein is CASSLELTGEAFF. CDR3 nucleotide sequence: TGTGCCAGCAGCTTGGAATTGACGGGTGAAGCTTTCTTT. The rearrangement joins TRBV5-8 to TRBJ1-1, with D uncertain. V was shortened by 0 bases and J by 7 bases, with 10 bases between the two germline ends. There are 13 residues in the CDR3. The V gene's germline CDR1 is SGHTS and CDR2 YDEGEE.

The V gene is TRBV19, the J gene TRBJ1-4; D remains unclear. Germline V CDR1 and CDR2: LNHDA, SQIVND (reference sequence). The CDR3 is 14 amino acids. Trimming cost V 3 bases and J 4 bases, with 9 bases left between them. The CDR3 loop is CASSIRGFNEKLFF. The CDR3 DNA follows: TGTGCCAGTAGTATCAGAGGTTTTAATGAAAAACTGTTTTTT.

This clone was picked up a small number of times. This chain links TRBV27 with TRBJ1-2, with TRBD1 as a possible D gene (6 bases). This CDR3 is 14 amino acids long. Germline V gene sequence: CDR1 MNHEY, CDR2 SMNVEV (reference sequence). Trimming took off 5 bases at V and 4 bases at J, with 14 bases between the two ends. Written as DNA, the CDR3 is TGTGCCAGCAGTAGGCCAGGGGCTGGCTATGGCTACACCTTC. It is translated as CASSRPGAGYGYTF.

The rearrangement joins TRBV19 to TRBJ2-1; unclear D gene. V dropped 4 bases and J dropped 9 bases, with 13 bases sitting between them. This CDR3 comprises 13 residues. Per germline, CDR1 LNHDA and CDR2 SQIVND (reference sequence). Here the CDR3 reads CASSTALAGEQFF. The CDR3 DNA is TGTGCCAGTAGTACGGCCTTGGCAGGTGAGCAGTTCTTC.